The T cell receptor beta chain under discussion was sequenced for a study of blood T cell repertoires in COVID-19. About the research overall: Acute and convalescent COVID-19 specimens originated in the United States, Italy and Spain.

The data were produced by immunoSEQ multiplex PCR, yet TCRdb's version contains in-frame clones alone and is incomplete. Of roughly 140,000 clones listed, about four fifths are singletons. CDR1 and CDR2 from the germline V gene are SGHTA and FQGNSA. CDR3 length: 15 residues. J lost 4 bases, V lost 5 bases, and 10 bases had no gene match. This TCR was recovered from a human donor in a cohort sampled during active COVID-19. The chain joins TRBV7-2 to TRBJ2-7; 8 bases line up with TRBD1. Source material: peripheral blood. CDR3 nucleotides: TGTGCCAGCAGCCATGCCGGGACAGGCACATACGAGCAGTACTTC. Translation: CASSHAGTGTYEQYF. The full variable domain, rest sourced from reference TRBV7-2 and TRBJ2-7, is GAGVSQSPSNKVTEKGKDVELRCDPISGHTALYWYRQSLGQGLEFLIYFQGNSAPDKSGLPSDRFSAERTGGSVSTLTIQRTQQEDSAVYLCASSHAGTGTYEQYFGPGTRLTVT.